These 18 T cell receptor beta chains were sequenced from one sample in a study of T-cell memory formation after mild COVID-19. Via MiXCR, TCRdb re-called the 5' RACE reads, giving one row per CDR3 protein. The table shows 310,000 or so distinct CDR3 sequences, with roughly 15% occurring only once. The sample taken for sequencing was PBMCs or a T cell subset sorted from them (not recorded which). The receptors stem from a man younger than 35 who had mild COVID-19 (a few samples of this study predate the infection). Cell type and time point are not known.

This chain joins TRBV20-1 and TRBJ2-7, with 9 bases identical to TRBD2. The CDR3 sequence is 15 residues long. V trimming: 3 bases; J trimming: 0 bases; junction bases outside the gene matches: 6. Germline CDR1 DFQATT, CDR2 SNEGSKA (reference sequence). The DNA for the CDR3 is TGCAGTGCTAGCAGACTAGCGGTGATCTCCTACGAGCAGTACGTC. Encoded protein: CSASRLAVISYEQYV.

As concerns this clonotype: Germline is not matched at one junction end, which may reflect a read error. Written as DNA, the CDR3 is TGTGCTAGCAGCTTAGGGCGATGGGTTAATGAAAAACTGTTTTTT. Residues: CASSLGRWVNEKLFF. The chain employs TRBV7-7 and TRBJ1-4; no firm D call. CDR1 and CDR2 (germline): SSHAT, FNYEAQ (reference sequence). The CDR3 is made up of 15 amino acids.

Only a few counts were recorded for this clonotype. The V gene is TRBV5-5, the J gene TRBJ2-7, with a possible D match to TRBD2 (5 bases). The CDR3 is 14 amino acids. The germline V and J ends were trimmed by 0 bases and 5 bases, with 12 bases remaining between them. Germline V gene data show CDR1 as SGHKS and CDR2 as YYEKEE (reference sequence). Here the CDR3 reads CASSLVGETHEQYF. CDR3 DNA: TGTGCCAGCAGCTTGGTCGGGGAAACCCACGAGCAGTACTTC.

This clonotype was picked up many times. V and J are TRBV5-6 and TRBJ2-3; D gene unclear. Trimming left V 0 bases short and J 1 base short, with 12 bases between. Germline CDR1 is SGHDT and CDR2 is YYEEEE. This CDR3 is built from 16 residues. The CDR3 loop is CASSLAAELGTDTQYF. The CDR3 coding sequence is TGTGCCAGCAGCTTGGCCGCCGAACTCGGCACAGATACGCAGTATTTT. The whole variable domain, remainder taken from reference TRBV5-6 and TRBJ2-3, is DAGVTQSPTHLIKTRGQQVTLRCSPKSGHDTVSWYQQALGQGPQFIFQYYEEEERQRGNFPDRFSGHQFPNYSSELNVNALLLGDSALYLCASSLAAELGTDTQYFGPGTRLTVL.

This clonotype was detected a few times. CDR3 sequence: CASSYLGTEGETQYF. In nucleotides, the CDR3 is TGTGCCAGCAGTTACCTGGGAACCGAGGGAGAGACCCAGTACTTC. The chain couples TRBV6-2 or TRBV6-3 to TRBJ2-5, with D possibly TRBD2 on 5 matching bases. Germline loops: CDR1 MNHEY, CDR2 SVGEGT. V was pared by 2 bases and J by 4 bases, with 14 bases between. The CDR3 runs 15 residues.

A few counts support this clonotype. This chain uses TRBV18 with TRBJ2-2; 7 nucleotides line up with TRBD1. V dropped 4 bases and J dropped 5; count of bases not matched to a gene: 13. This CDR3 comprises 17 residues. The germline V gene has CDR1 KGHSH and CDR2 LQKENI. The CDR3 DNA reads as TGTGCCAGCTCACACCGTGATGGGACAGAAGTAACCGGGGAGCTGTTTTTT. This translates into CASSHRDGTEVTGELFF.

The CDR3 sequence: CASSWGRQSNQPQHF. DNA of the CDR3: TGTGCCAGCAGCTGGGGACGACAGAGCAATCAGCCCCAGCATTTT. The J gene is TRBJ1-5, the V gene TRBV13; D is possibly TRBD1 (5 bases). In germline, CDR1 is PRHDT, CDR2 FYEKMQ (reference sequence). V lost 4 bases and J 1 base, leaving 11 bases between the germline ends. This CDR3 spans 15 amino acids.

The rearrangement joins TRBV20-1 to TRBJ1-2; D is undetermined. The CDR3 has 14 amino acids. Trimming cost V 1 base and J 4 bases, with 13 bases left between them. Germline CDR1 and CDR2: DFQATT and SNEGSKA (reference sequence). The DNA for the CDR3 is TGCAGTGCTAGAGTAGGGCCGCGGGGCTATGGCTACACCTTC. It is translated as CSARVGPRGYGYTF.

This clonotype came up a few times. This chain uses TRBV5-6 with TRBJ1-5; the D gene is possibly TRBD1 (6 bases). V was trimmed by 5 bases and J by 5 bases, leaving 11 bases between them. Germline values: CDR1 SGHDT, CDR2 YYEEEE. The CDR3 has 13 residues. The CDR3 spells CASSRGRDQPQHF. The CDR3 nucleotides are TGTGCCAGCAGTCGGGGGCGCGATCAGCCCCAGCATTTT.

This clonotype was picked up a small number of times. This chain joins TRBV6-2 or TRBV6-3 and TRBJ1-5; the D is unclear. Germline V lookup: CDR1 MNHEY, CDR2 SVGEGT. CDR3 length: 14 residues. Trimming cost V 7 bases and J 5 bases, with 15 bases left between them. The chain's CDR3 is CASTDGGGYQPQHF. The CDR3 region has the DNA TGTGCCAGCACTGATGGAGGAGGGTATCAGCCCCAGCATTTT.

The CDR3 protein is CASRPDAGARETQYF. The CDR3 DNA reads as TGTGCCAGCAGGCCGGACGCGGGGGCGCGGGAGACCCAGTACTTC. The rearrangement uses TRBV12-3 or TRBV12-4 and TRBJ2-5, with a tentative D call TRBD2 (7 bases). Trimming left V 6 bases short and J 5 bases short, with 19 bases between. The CDR3 has 15 amino acids.

This clonotype was observed a handful of times. This chain joins TRBV7-6 and TRBJ2-6, with D perhaps TRBD1 or TRBD2 (5 bases each). Trimming removed 5 bases at V and 1 base at J, with 12 bases between. Germline assignment: CDR1 SGHVS and CDR2 FNYEAQ. This CDR3 is 16 amino acids long. As DNA, the CDR3 is TGTGCCAGCAGCCCGGGGCGGACATCTGGGGCCAACGTCCTGACTTTC. This sequence encodes CASSPGRTSGANVLTF.

CDR3 nucleotides: TGTGCCAGCAGTTACTACAGGGGGGCGTCAGATACGCAGTATTTT. This translates into CASSYYRGASDTQYF. J is TRBJ2-3 and V is TRBV6-5, with 8 bases aligning to TRBD1. CDR3 length: 15 amino acids. The germline V gene encodes CDR1 MNHEY and CDR2 SVGAGI. V trimming: 1 base; J trimming: 4 bases; junction bases outside the gene matches: 4.

This clonotype has a handful of counts. The chain joins TRBV7-2 to TRBJ2-5, with TRBD1 matching over 8 bases. CDR1 and CDR2 from the germline V gene are SGHTA and FQGNSA. The CDR3 totals 16 residues. J was trimmed by 4 bases and V by 3 bases; bases with no gene match: 10. The CDR3 nucleotides are TGTGCCAGCAGCTTCCCTGGACAGGGCCTCGGAGAGACCCAGTACTTC. Translation gives CASSFPGQGLGETQYF.

This chain joins TRBV20-1 and TRBJ2-1, with a possible D match to TRBD1 (6 bases). The CDR3 extends over 15 amino acids. Germline V lookup: CDR1 DFQATT, CDR2 SNEGSKA (reference sequence). V was trimmed by 6 bases and J by 3 bases, leaving 18 bases between them. CDR3 DNA: TGCAGTGCCCGGCCCCGGACAGTGCACTACAATGAGCAGTTCTTC. Translating it yields CSARPRTVHYNEQFF.

This clonotype was detected only a few times. V gene TRBV28 combines with J gene TRBJ1-1, with unresolved D. V was pared by 6 bases and J by 5 bases, with 10 bases between. Germline-derived CDR1 and CDR2 are MDHEN and SYDVKM. This CDR3 is built from 12 residues. The CDR3 loop reads CASSPDTTEAFF. CDR3 in DNA: TGTGCCAGCAGCCCGGATACAACTGAAGCTTTCTTT.

This clonotype was observed a few times. The CDR3 is CASSSGLPGELFF. The CDR3 coding sequence is TGTGCCAGCAGCTCGGGACTACCCGGGGAGCTGTTTTTT. The chain joins TRBV7-2 to TRBJ2-2; 7 nucleotides match TRBD2. This CDR3 has 13 amino acids. Per germline, CDR1 SGHTA and CDR2 FQGNSA. Trimming removed 4 bases from V and 6 bases from J; junction bases left unmatched: 2.

This sequence joins TRBV6-1 and TRBJ1-2, with D perhaps matching TRBD1 (6 bases). The ends were cut back, 8 bases at V and 4 bases at J, with 14 bases in the middle. The CDR3 has 13 amino acids. Germline CDR1 reads MNHNS; CDR2 reads SASEGT. CDR3 sequence: CASEAGATYGYTF. CDR3 DNA: TGTGCCAGCGAGGCAGGGGCGACCTATGGCTACACCTTC.